The 5 T cell receptor beta chains below come from one sample, sequenced in a study of regulatory T cells in long-lasting Graves disease. Time point specified: persistent/refractory GD, antithyroid drugs over 5 years with positive TRAb. PBMCs provided the RNA from which the TCR library was made. Construction of TCR beta libraries relied on iRepertoire HTBI primers and on Arm-PCR targeting CDR3 regions. TCRdb passed the multiplex PCR reads through MiXCR, listing each CDR3 protein once. The sample has hundreds of thousands of distinct CDR3 sequences, about 32% seen once. The material was peripheral blood mononuclear cells (PBMCs), obtained when the disease was refractory, from a patient treated with antithyroid drugs. The receptors originated from a female donor with Graves disease.

This clonotype was counted a few times. The CDR3 region has the DNA TGTGCCAGCAGCCGAACTACCAGGGGGAAAAACACTGAAGCTTTCTTT. The encoded protein is CASSRTTRGKNTEAFF. V gene TRBV7-9 combines with J gene TRBJ1-1; 7 positions match TRBD1. CDR1 is SEHNR and CDR2 is FQNEAQ in the germline V gene (reference sequence). Germline trimming cut 5 bases from V and 2 bases from J; bases unmatched to any gene: 11. The CDR3 covers 16 residues.

This rearrangement joins TRBV7-7 to TRBJ2-2, with 7 bases aligning to TRBD2. This CDR3 has 15 residues. The germline V gene has CDR1 SSHAT and CDR2 FNYEAQ (reference sequence). V trimming: 4 bases; J trimming: 1 base; junction bases outside the gene matches: 3. CDR3 sequence (DNA): TGTGCCAGCAGCTCTAGCGGAGGGAACACCGGGGAGCTGTTTTTT. This translates into CASSSSGGNTGELFF.

This clonotype was picked up a small number of times. The chain has TRBV20-1 and TRBJ1-5; D unclear. The V end was cut by 5 bases, the J end by 3 bases, with 11 bases between. The CDR3 contains 13 residues. Germline CDR1 reads DFQATT; CDR2 reads SNEGSKA (reference sequence). The CDR3 DNA follows: TGCAGTGCTGGCGGGCGGAACAATCAGCCCCAGCATTTT. Amino acids: CSAGGRNNQPQHF.

V is TRBV30 and J is TRBJ2-5, with TRBD2 as a possible D gene (5 bases). Germline lookup yields CDR1 GTSNPN and CDR2 SVGIG (reference sequence). The CDR3 runs to 12 residues. Trimming left V 3 bases short and J 5 bases short, with 10 bases between. The CDR3 spells CAWRRDSETQYF. The CDR3 DNA reads TGTGCCTGGAGACGGGATTCGGAGACCCAGTACTTC. Full variable domain (outside the CDR3, taken from reference TRBV30 and TRBJ2-5): SQTIHQWPATLVQPVGSPLSLECTVEGTSNPNLYWYRQAAGRGLQLLFYSVGIGQISSEVPQNLSASRPQDRQFILSSKKLLLSDSGFYLCAWRRDSETQYFGPGTRLLVL.

This clonotype was counted only a few times. Here the CDR3 reads CASSQTKTNNQETQYF. The CDR3 DNA is TGTGCCAGCAGCCAAACTAAAACGAACAACCAAGAGACCCAGTACTTC. The chain combines TRBV3-1 with TRBJ2-5, with D uncertain. CDR1 is LGHDT, CDR2 YNNKEL, per germline (reference sequence). CDR3 length: 16 residues. Deletions cut 2 bases from V and 0 bases from J, with 13 bases between.